Here is one T cell receptor beta chain with its context. These data belong to a study of human T cells and chemical hapten exposure. As to time point: healthy volunteer bleed at 2 weeks. Whole blood, unfractionated, served as the material for total RNA extraction. Trimming took off 3 bases at V and 0 bases at J, with 14 bases between the two ends. The CDR3 totals 16 residues. The library put unique molecular identifiers onto individual cDNA molecules. In the original workflow: Between about 23,224 and 700,000 TCRs appeared in each sample, and the median stood at roughly 100,000. TCRdb independently ran MiXCR on the RACE reads; one entry per CDR3 protein. For this entry, the V and J calls and clone size follow TCRdb and not the study's own pipeline. Of around 130,000 distinct CDR3 sequences in the sample, around 8.2% were seen once.

The receptor was derived from a male donor in good health. Some clones in this sample may be carry-over from other donors' samples. Sequenced input: whole blood. The chain has TRBV12-3 or TRBV12-4 and TRBJ1-1; D is perhaps TRBD1 (6 bases). The CDR3 bases are TGTGCCAGCAGTTTTGGGACACCGACAATGAACACTGAAGCTTTCTTT. It codes for CASSFGTPTMNTEAFF.